This T cell receptor beta chain derives from a study of blood T cell repertoires in COVID-19. Overall study context: Sites in the United States, Italy and Spain provided acute and convalescent COVID-19 samples. Sources were T cells, B-cell-depleted T cells, or PBMCs; the material itself was cDNA or gDNA.

The junction had 5 bases not matched to a gene; V was cut back by 4 bases and J by 7 bases. CDR1 is KGHDR, CDR2 SFDVKD, per germline. The CDR3 sequence is 15 residues long. Per the authors' pipeline: Quantification of nucleated cells was approximated via reference gene primer amplification. The assay was immunoSEQ multiplex PCR, and TCRdb's table has in-frame clones only and misses some. V and J calls and clone size come straight from that table; D and trimming were deduced from the DNA. The sample holds around 130,000 clones, roughly 80% seen once. The sequenced sample was peripheral blood. The source is a man in his sixties with acute or convalescent COVID-19. The chain combines TRBV24-1 with TRBJ2-1; 11 nucleotides align to TRBD1. The CDR3 coding sequence is TGTGCCACCAGTGACCGGACAGGGGGCTCTAATGAGCAGTTCTTC. It translates to CATSDRTGGSNEQFF.